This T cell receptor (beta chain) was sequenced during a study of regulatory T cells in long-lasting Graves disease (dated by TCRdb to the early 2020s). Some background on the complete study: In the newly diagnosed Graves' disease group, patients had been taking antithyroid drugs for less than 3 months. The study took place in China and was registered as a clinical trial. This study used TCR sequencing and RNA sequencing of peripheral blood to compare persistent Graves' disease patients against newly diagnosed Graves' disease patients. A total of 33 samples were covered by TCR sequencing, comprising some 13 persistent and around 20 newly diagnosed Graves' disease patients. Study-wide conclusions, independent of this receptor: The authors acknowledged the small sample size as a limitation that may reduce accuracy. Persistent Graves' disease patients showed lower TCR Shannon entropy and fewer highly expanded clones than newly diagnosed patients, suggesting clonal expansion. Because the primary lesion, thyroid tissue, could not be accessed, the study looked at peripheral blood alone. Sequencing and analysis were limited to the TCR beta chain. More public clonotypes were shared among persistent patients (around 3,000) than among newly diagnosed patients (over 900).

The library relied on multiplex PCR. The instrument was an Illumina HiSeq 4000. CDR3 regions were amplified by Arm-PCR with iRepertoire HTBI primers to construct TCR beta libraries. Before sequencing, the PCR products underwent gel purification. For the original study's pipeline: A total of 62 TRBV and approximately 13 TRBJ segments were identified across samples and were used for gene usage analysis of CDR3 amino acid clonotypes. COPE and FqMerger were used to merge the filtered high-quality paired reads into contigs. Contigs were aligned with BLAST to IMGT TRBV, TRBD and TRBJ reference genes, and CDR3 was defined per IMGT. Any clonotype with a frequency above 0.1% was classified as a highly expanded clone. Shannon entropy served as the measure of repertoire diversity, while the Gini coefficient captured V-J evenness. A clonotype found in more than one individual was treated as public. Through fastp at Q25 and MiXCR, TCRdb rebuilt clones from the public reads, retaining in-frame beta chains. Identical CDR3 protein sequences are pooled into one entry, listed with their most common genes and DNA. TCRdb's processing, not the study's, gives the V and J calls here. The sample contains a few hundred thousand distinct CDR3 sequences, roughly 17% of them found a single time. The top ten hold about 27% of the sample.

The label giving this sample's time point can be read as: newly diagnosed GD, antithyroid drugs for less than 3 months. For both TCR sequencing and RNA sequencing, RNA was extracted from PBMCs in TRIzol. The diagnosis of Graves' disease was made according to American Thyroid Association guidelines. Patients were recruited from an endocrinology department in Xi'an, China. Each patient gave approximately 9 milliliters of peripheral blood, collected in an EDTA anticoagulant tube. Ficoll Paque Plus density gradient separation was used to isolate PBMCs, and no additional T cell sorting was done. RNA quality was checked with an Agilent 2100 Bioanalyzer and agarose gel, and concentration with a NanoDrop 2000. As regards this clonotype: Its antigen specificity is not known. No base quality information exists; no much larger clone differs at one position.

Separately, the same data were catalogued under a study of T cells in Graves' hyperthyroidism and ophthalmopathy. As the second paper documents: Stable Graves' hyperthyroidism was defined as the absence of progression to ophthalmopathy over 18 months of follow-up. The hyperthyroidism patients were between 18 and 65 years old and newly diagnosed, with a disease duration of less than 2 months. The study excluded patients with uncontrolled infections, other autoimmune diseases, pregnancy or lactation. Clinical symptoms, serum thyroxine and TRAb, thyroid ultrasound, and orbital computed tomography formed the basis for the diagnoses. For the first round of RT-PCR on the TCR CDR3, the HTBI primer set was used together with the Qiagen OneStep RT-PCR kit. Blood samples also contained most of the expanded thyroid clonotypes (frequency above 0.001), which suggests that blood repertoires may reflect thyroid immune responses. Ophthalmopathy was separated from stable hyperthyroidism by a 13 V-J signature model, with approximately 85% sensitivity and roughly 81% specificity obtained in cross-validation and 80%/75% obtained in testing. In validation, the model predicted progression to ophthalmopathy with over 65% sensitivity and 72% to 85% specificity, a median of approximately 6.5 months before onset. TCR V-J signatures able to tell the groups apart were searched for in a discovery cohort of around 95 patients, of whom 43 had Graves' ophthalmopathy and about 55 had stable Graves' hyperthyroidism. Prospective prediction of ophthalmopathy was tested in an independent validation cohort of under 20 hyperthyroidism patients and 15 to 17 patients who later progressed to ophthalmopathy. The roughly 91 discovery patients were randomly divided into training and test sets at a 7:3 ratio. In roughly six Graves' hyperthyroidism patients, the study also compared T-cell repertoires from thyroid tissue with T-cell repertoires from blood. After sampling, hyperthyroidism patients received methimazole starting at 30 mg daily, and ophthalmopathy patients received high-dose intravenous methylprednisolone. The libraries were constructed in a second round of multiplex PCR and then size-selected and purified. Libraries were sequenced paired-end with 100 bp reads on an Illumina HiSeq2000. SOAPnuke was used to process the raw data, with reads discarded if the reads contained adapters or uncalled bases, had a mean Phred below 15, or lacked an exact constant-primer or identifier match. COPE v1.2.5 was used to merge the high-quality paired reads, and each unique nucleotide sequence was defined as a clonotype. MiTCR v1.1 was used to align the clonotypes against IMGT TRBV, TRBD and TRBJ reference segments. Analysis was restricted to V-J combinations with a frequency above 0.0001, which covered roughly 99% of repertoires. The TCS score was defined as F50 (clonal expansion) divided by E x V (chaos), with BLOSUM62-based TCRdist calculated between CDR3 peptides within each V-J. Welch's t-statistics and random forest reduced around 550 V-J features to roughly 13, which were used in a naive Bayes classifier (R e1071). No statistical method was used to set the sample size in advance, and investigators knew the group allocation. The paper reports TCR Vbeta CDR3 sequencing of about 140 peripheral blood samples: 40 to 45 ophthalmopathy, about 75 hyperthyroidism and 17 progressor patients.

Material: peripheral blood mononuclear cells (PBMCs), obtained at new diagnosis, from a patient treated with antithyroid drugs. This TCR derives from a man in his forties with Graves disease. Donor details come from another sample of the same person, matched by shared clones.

The CDR3 protein sequence reads: CASSVEGLRYNEQFF. The nucleotide sequence reads as follows: TGTGCCAGCAGCGTTGAGGGGCTTCGGTACAATGAGCAGTTCTTC. The chain couples TRBV9 to TRBJ2-1, with the D assignment possibly TRBD1 or TRBD2, given 5 matching bases for each. The cysteine opens and the phenylalanine closes a CDR3 of 15 amino acids. Just CDR3 DNA is preserved here, 45 bases in frame from base 1. Trimming at the junction amounts to 2 bases on V and 4 bases on J, and the germline ends lie 13 bases apart. Based on the germline V gene, the CDR1 and CDR2 sequences are SGDLS and YYNGEE.